Listed here are 21 T cell receptor beta chains from one sample, sequenced in a study of neurological immune-mediated disorders. TCRdb ran MiXCR on the 5' RACE reads and lists one entry per CDR3 protein. The table records 65,000 to 80,000 distinct CDR3 sequences, 17% of them present only once. The sequenced sample was PBMCs. The receptors here all came from a woman in her 40s in good health.

At least ten counts were recorded for this clonotype. V and J are TRBV11-1 and TRBJ2-1; 10 bases align to TRBD1. Germline V gene lookup returns CDR1 SGHAT and CDR2 FQDESV (reference sequence). The junction had 4 bases not matched to a gene; V was cut back by 5 bases and J by 12 bases. This CDR3 spans 12 amino acids. The CDR3: CASSGQGGGQFF. The CDR3 DNA sequence: TGTGCCAGCAGCGGACAGGGGGGGGGGCAGTTCTTC.

The rearrangement joins TRBV2 to TRBJ2-3, with D perhaps TRBD2 (5 bases). CDR3 size: 14 residues. V lost 8 bases and J lost 2, with 14 bases in between. Germline values: CDR1 SNHLY, CDR2 FYNNEI. The CDR3 bases are TGTGCCAGCGCACTAGGGAGTAACACAGATACGCAGTATTTT. Its protein product is CASALGSNTDTQYF.

By its share, this clonotype is medium-sized (0.01 to 0.1%). This chain joins TRBV20-1 and TRBJ2-3; tentatively, D is TRBD1 or TRBD2 (5 bases each). The CDR3 contains 12 residues. Trimming shortened V by 6 bases and J by 6 bases, and 13 bases separated the two germline ends. CDR1 and CDR2 from the germline V gene are DFQATT and SNEGSKA (reference sequence). CDR3 region: CSARGVADTQYF. CDR3 bases: TGCAGTGCCCGAGGGGTTGCGGATACGCAGTATTTT.

This clonotype was picked up many times. This chain uses TRBV29-1 with TRBJ2-6, with a weak D call TRBD1 (6 bases). Trimming cost V 5 bases and J 2 bases, with 10 bases left between them. This CDR3 is built from 14 residues. In germline, CDR1 is SQVTM, CDR2 ANQGSEA. The DNA of the CDR3 is TGCAGCGTTAGGGACACTGCTGGGGCCAACGTCCTGACTTTC. This sequence encodes CSVRDTAGANVLTF.

The chain combines TRBV5-5 with TRBJ2-7; 10 bases are a match to TRBD1. Germline-derived CDR1 and CDR2 are SGHKS and YYEKEE (reference sequence). J was trimmed by 0 bases and V by 4 bases; bases with no gene match: 4. There are 15 residues in the CDR3. CDR3 coding DNA: TGTGCCAGCAGCGCCGGGACAGGGGCCTCCTACGAGCAGTACTTC. Residues: CASSAGTGASYEQYF. Complete variable domain (other parts from reference TRBV5-5 and TRBJ2-7): DAGVTQSPTHLIKTRGQQVTLRCSPISGHKSVSWYQQVLGQGPQFIFQYYEKEERGRGNFPDRFSARQFPNYSSELNVNALLLGDSALYLCASSAGTGASYEQYFGPGTRLTVT.

V is TRBV11-3 and J is TRBJ2-2; 8 bases are shared with TRBD2. After removal of 3 bases from V and 3 bases from J, the junction contained 3 bases not matched to a gene. Germline-derived CDR1 and CDR2 are SGHNT and YENEEA. CDR3 size: 15 residues. The CDR3: CASSFWREDTGELFF. The CDR3 coding sequence is TGTGCCAGCAGCTTTTGGCGGGAGGACACCGGGGAGCTGTTTTTT.

This clonotype has at least ten counts. The chain is built from TRBV18 and TRBJ2-1, with D perhaps given as TRBD1 or TRBD2 (5 bases each). This CDR3 has 14 residues. The germline V and J ends were trimmed by 3 bases and 8 bases, with 14 bases remaining between them. Germline V gene lookup returns CDR1 KGHSH and CDR2 LQKENI. CDR3 loop: CASSPNSGRDEQFF. The CDR3 DNA sequence: TGTGCCAGCTCACCTAATTCAGGGCGGGATGAGCAGTTCTTC.

This clonotype turned up a few times. The chain is built from TRBV12-3 or TRBV12-4 and TRBJ2-1, with D maybe TRBD2 (6 bases). The CDR3 sequence is 15 residues long. V lost 6 bases and J lost 0, with 12 bases in between. This CDR3 is CASSHGTFSYNEQFF. The CDR3 DNA sequence: TGTGCCAGCAGCCACGGGACTTTCTCCTACAATGAGCAGTTCTTC.

There are many counts of this clonotype. The V and J genes are TRBV5-1 and TRBJ1-2; D call uncertain. Trimming took off 3 bases at V and 4 bases at J, with 10 bases between the two ends. The CDR3 length is 13 residues. The V gene's germline CDR1 is SGHRS and CDR2 YFSETQ. CDR3: CASSSTSGYGYTF. CDR3 bases: TGCGCCAGCAGCTCGACAAGTGGCTATGGCTACACCTTC.

This chain connects TRBV29-1 to TRBJ2-3; 9 nucleotides agree with TRBD1. CDR1 and CDR2 (germline): SQVTM, ANQGSEA. The V segment lost 7 bases and the J segment 6 bases; nucleotides outside the gene matches: 5. The CDR3 is made up of 12 amino acids. CDR3 sequence: CSEGQGWDTQYF. In nucleotides, the CDR3 is TGCAGCGAAGGACAGGGGTGGGATACGCAGTATTTT.

This clonotype was seen repeatedly, ten times or more. The chain carries TRBV5-4 and TRBJ2-3; D is uncertain. CDR1 is SGHNT and CDR2 is YYREEE in the germline V gene (reference sequence). V was clipped by 4 bases and J by 2 bases, with 8 bases between them. This CDR3 has 13 residues. CDR3 sequence: CASSAYNTDTQYF. CDR3 nucleotide sequence: TGTGCCAGCAGCGCATATAACACAGATACGCAGTATTTT. Full variable domain (missing parts from reference TRBV5-4 and TRBJ2-3): ETGVTQSPTHLIKTRGQQVTLRCSSQSGHNTVSWYQQALGQGPQFIFQYYREEENGRGNFPPRFSGLQFPNYSSELNVNALELDDSALYLCASSAYNTDTQYFGPGTRLTVL.

A note on this clonotype: The CDR3 does not end in the conserved phenylalanine or tryptophan, so this is likely a read error. The chain's CDR3 is CSARTGTGTNEQFL. The CDR3 region has the DNA TGCAGTGCCCGAACCGGGACAGGGACGAATGAGCAGTTCTTA. The chain combines TRBV20-1 with TRBJ2-1; 9 bases map to TRBD1. After removal of 6 bases from V and 7 bases from J, the junction contained 10 bases not matched to a gene. The V gene's germline CDR1 is DFQATT and CDR2 SNEGSKA (reference sequence). This CDR3 contains 14 residues.

There are many counts of this clonotype. The chain is built from TRBV15 and TRBJ2-7; the D gene is possibly TRBD1 (6 bases). V was trimmed by 8 bases and J by 6 bases, leaving 23 bases between them. The germline V gene encodes CDR1 LNHNV and CDR2 YYDKDF (reference sequence). CDR3 length: 15 amino acids. The CDR3 nucleotides are TGTGCCACCTCTGATCTGGCTACAGGGTCTGTCGAGCAGTACGTC. Amino acid sequence: CATSDLATGSVEQYV.

This clonotype was seen many times. The chain combines TRBV10-3 with TRBJ2-3, with TRBD2 identical over 7 bases. Germline CDR1 ENHRY, CDR2 SYGVKD. The J segment lost 2 bases and the V segment lost 3 bases, leaving 5 bases of the junction unmatched. The CDR3 consists of 15 residues. CDR3 in amino acids: CAISDDGGNTDTQYF. The CDR3 DNA follows: TGTGCCATCAGTGACGACGGGGGGAACACAGATACGCAGTATTTT.

This clonotype was picked up many times. The chain recombines TRBV20-1 with TRBJ1-2; TRBD1 aligns across 7 bases. The CDR3 covers 14 residues. V lost 2 bases to trimming and J lost 7 bases; unmatched junction nucleotides: 10. The V gene's germline CDR1 is DFQATT and CDR2 SNEGSKA (reference sequence). Written as DNA, the CDR3 is TGCAGTGCTAGACTGGACAGGCTGGCACTTGGCTACACCTTC. Encoded protein: CSARLDRLALGYTF.

This clonotype has at least ten counts. The rearrangement joins TRBV20-1 to TRBJ1-5, with 9 bases lining up with TRBD1. Germline trimming cut 7 bases from V and 2 bases from J; bases unmatched to any gene: 6. The CDR3 extends over 14 amino acids. Per the germline V gene, CDR1 is DFQATT and CDR2 is SNEGSKA (reference sequence). This CDR3 reads CSGRTGGGNQPQHF. In nucleotides, the CDR3 is TGCAGTGGAAGAACAGGGGGCGGCAATCAGCCCCAGCATTTT.

This clonotype was found many times. V and J are TRBV20-1 and TRBJ1-1; D gene ambiguous. The CDR3 consists of 13 residues. Germline assignment: CDR1 DFQATT and CDR2 SNEGSKA (reference sequence). V shed 5 bases and J shed 4 bases, with 14 bases lying between them. Here the CDR3 reads CSASRIVGTEAFF. The CDR3 DNA sequence: TGCAGTGCTTCCAGGATTGTGGGCACTGAAGCTTTCTTT.

This clonotype was counted many times. V is TRBV7-2 and J is TRBJ2-5; no reliable D call. Trimming removed 4 bases at V and 2 bases at J, with 8 bases between. This CDR3 region has 13 residues. Germline loops: CDR1 SGHTA, CDR2 FQGNSA. DNA of the CDR3: TGTGCCAGCAGCTCCCCCAATCAAGAGACCCAGTACTTC. The encoded protein is CASSSPNQETQYF.

Many counts were recorded for this clonotype. The V gene is TRBV4-3, the J gene TRBJ2-6; D possibly matches TRBD1 or TRBD2 (5 bases each). Germline V gene lookup returns CDR1 LGHNA and CDR2 YSLEER. The V end lost 0 bases, the J end lost 0 bases, and 9 bases lay between the germline ends. CDR3 length equals 17 residues. The CDR3 coding sequence is TGCGCCAGCAGCCAAGAGCGTGGGGGCTCTGGGGCCAACGTCCTGACTTTC. Protein product: CASSQERGGSGANVLTF.

This clonotype was recorded many times. This chain links TRBV12-3 or TRBV12-4 with TRBJ1-5; 8 nucleotides match TRBD1. V was clipped by 8 bases and J by 0 bases; unmatched bases: 6. The CDR3 length is 15 residues. The CDR3 nucleotides are TGTGCCAGCGCAAAGACAGGGGATAGCAATCAGCCCCAGCATTTT. Translating gives CASAKTGDSNQPQHF.

This clonotype came up a few times. The CDR3 DNA follows: TGTGCCAGCAGTCAGGCAACTAACTATGGCTACACCTTC. Encoded protein: CASSQATNYGYTF. The chain joins TRBV27 to TRBJ1-2; unclear D gene. The CDR3 length is 13 residues. Between the trimmed V and J ends, which lost 5 bases and 0 bases, there was a span of 7 bases. Per germline, CDR1 MNHEY and CDR2 SMNVEV (reference sequence).